This passage covers 29 T cell receptor beta chains from one sample sequenced in a study of T cell responses to AZD1222 COVID-19 vaccine. The table came from immunoSEQ multiplex PCR; TCRdb's copy has only in-frame clones and leaves some out. The sample holds some 160,000 clones, around 94% seen once. The specimen was peripheral blood, collected on day 0 of AZD1222 vaccination. Receptors originate from an adult in good health.

The chain combines TRBV5-6 with TRBJ1-6; D not certain. The length of the CDR3 is 12 residues. Per the germline V gene, CDR1 is SGHDT and CDR2 is YYEEEE. The V gene lost 2 bases and the J gene lost 9 bases, with 6 bases spanning the gap. Here the CDR3 reads CASSFVGSPLHF. The CDR3 DNA reads as TGTGCCAGCAGCTTCGTGGGTTCACCCCTCCACTTT.

The V and J genes are TRBV19 and TRBJ2-7, with D perhaps assigned TRBD1 or TRBD2 (5 bases each). Germline CDR1 is LNHDA and CDR2 is SQIVND (reference sequence). CDR3 length: 14 amino acids. V lost 5 bases and J 0 bases, leaving 11 bases between the germline ends. Written as DNA, the CDR3 is TGTGCCAGTAGTCCCCGTGGGGGCTCCTACGAGCAGTACTTC. Translated: CASSPRGGSYEQYF.

The V and J genes are TRBV3-1 (or the pseudogene TRBV3-2) and TRBJ1-1, with D unclear. V was trimmed by 1 base and J by 7 bases, leaving 4 bases between them. The CDR3 is 11 amino acids. Germline CDR1 LGHDT, CDR2 YNNKEL (reference sequence). The CDR3 protein is CASSQGIEAFF. Here the CDR3 DNA reads TGTGCCAGCAGCCAAGGGATTGAAGCTTTCTTT.

V gene TRBV15 combines with J gene TRBJ1-2; D perhaps matches TRBD1 (5 bases). The ends were cut back, 5 bases at V and 4 bases at J, with 20 bases in the middle. This CDR3 region has 16 residues. In germline, CDR1 is LNHNV, CDR2 YYDKDF (reference sequence). The CDR3 region has the DNA TGTGCCACCAGCCCCCCGTGGGGGAGGAATAGCTATGGCTACACCTTC. Its translation is CATSPPWGRNSYGYTF.

The chain is built from TRBV9 and TRBJ2-2, with D unresolved. Trimming took off 0 bases at V and 4 bases at J, with 10 bases between the two ends. The CDR3 is made up of 15 amino acids. Germline V gives CDR1 SGDLS, CDR2 YYNGEE. The CDR3 DNA follows: TGTGCCAGCAGCGTAGATATTGCGCTCACCGGGGAGCTGTTTTTT. This sequence encodes CASSVDIALTGELFF. Full variable domain (rest looked up from reference TRBV9 and TRBJ2-2): DSGVTQTPKHLITATGQRVTLRCSPRSGDLSVYWYQQSLDQGLQFLIQYYNGEERAKGNILERFSAQQFPDLHSELNLSSLELGDSALYFCASSVDIALTGELFFGEGSRLTVL.

Concerning this clone itself: Different DNA sequences within this sample yield the same CDR3. The chain couples TRBV6-5 to TRBJ1-2, with D perhaps TRBD1 (6 bases). Per the germline V gene, CDR1 is MNHEY and CDR2 is SVGAGI. The CDR3 consists of 15 residues. Trimming shortened V by 0 bases and J by 4 bases, and 12 bases separated the two germline ends. The CDR3 reads CASSYSSQGGYGYTF. The CDR3 DNA reads as TGTGCCAGCAGTTACTCGTCGCAAGGGGGCTATGGCTACACCTTC.

The chain employs TRBV7-2 and TRBJ1-1; tentatively, D is TRBD1 (6 bases). V shed 5 bases and J shed 5 bases, with 18 bases lying between them. Germline CDR1 reads SGHTA; CDR2 reads FQGNSA. The CDR3 has 15 amino acids. CDR3 region: CASSPGGAKRTEAFF. The CDR3 DNA sequence: TGTGCCAGCAGCCCGGGGGGCGCGAAGAGGACTGAAGCTTTCTTT.

The V call is TRBV28, the J call TRBJ1-6; D gene unclear. The germline V gene has CDR1 MDHEN and CDR2 SYDVKM. Trimming stripped 10 bases from V and 7 bases from J, with 23 bases between. CDR3 length: 16 residues. Here the CDR3 reads CATAREPPLENSPLHF. DNA for the CDR3: TGTGCCACCGCTAGGGAGCCGCCTTTGGAGAATTCACCCCTCCACTTT.

This chain joins TRBV2 and TRBJ2-5; 8 nucleotides align to TRBD1. The CDR3 length is 19 residues. Losses at the gene ends were 11 bases for V and 2 bases for J; bases not matched to a gene: 25. The V gene's germline CDR1 is SNHLY and CDR2 FYNNEI. CDR3 sequence: CAYTPQGLLGQGNQETQYF. The CDR3 DNA reads as TGTGCCTACACACCCCAGGGGCTACTCGGACAGGGAAATCAAGAGACCCAGTACTTC.

V and J are TRBV5-5 and TRBJ1-1, with unresolved D. CDR3 size: 13 residues. With 7 bases removed from V and 1 base from J, the gap between germline ends came to 11 bases. The germline V gene has CDR1 SGHKS and CDR2 YYEKEE (reference sequence). Written as DNA, the CDR3 is TGTGCCAGCTCAAGTGTCTGGAACACTGAAGCTTTCTTT. Residues: CASSSVWNTEAFF.

The chain employs TRBV27 and TRBJ1-6; D call uncertain. Trimming removed 3 bases at V and 7 bases at J, with 4 bases between. This CDR3 comprises 12 residues. The germline CDR1 and CDR2 sequences are MNHEY and SMNVEV (reference sequence). The CDR3 loop is CASSFSNSPLHF. For the CDR3, the DNA is TGTGCCAGCAGTTTCTCAAATTCACCCCTCCACTTT.

The chain recombines TRBV9 with TRBJ2-3; D is ambiguous. CDR3 size: 13 residues. CDR1 and CDR2 from the germline V gene are SGDLS and YYNGEE. The germline V and J ends were trimmed by 2 bases and 2 bases, with 6 bases remaining between them. The CDR3 loop is CASSVTPTDTQYF. The CDR3 DNA sequence: TGTGCCAGCAGCGTTACCCCCACAGATACGCAGTATTTT.

This chain links TRBV13 with TRBJ2-1; 7 nucleotides align to TRBD2. The CDR3 runs to 17 residues. With V trimmed by 5 bases and J by 0 bases, 10 bases remained unmatched. CDR1 and CDR2 (germline): PRHDT, FYEKMQ (reference sequence). This CDR3 reads CASSKPGRTSSYNEQFF. The DNA of the CDR3 is TGTGCCAGCAGCAAACCCGGTCGGACTAGCTCCTACAATGAGCAGTTCTTC.

The V gene is TRBV15, the J gene TRBJ1-1, with TRBD1 as a possible D gene (5 bases). The CDR3 has 15 residues. V was cut by 1 base and J by 2 bases, with 11 bases left in between. Germline assignment: CDR1 LNHNV and CDR2 YYDKDF (reference sequence). CDR3 region: CATSRGQQGNTEAFF. CDR3 nucleotide sequence: TGTGCCACCAGCAGAGGCCAGCAGGGCAACACTGAAGCTTTCTTT.

The V gene is TRBV9, the J gene TRBJ2-3; 8 nucleotides match TRBD2. The V segment lost 0 bases and the J segment 5 bases; nucleotides outside the gene matches: 5. The CDR3 contains 15 residues. Germline CDR1 and CDR2: SGDLS and YYNGEE. CDR3 residues: CASSVVIAGRDTQYF. CDR3 coding DNA: TGTGCCAGCAGCGTAGTTATAGCGGGGAGAGATACGCAGTATTTT.

This clone was counted between two and nine times. In DNA, the CDR3 is TGTGCCAGCAGTTTAATTGGTTCACCCCTCCACTTT. Protein sequence: CASSLIGSPLHF. The J gene is TRBJ1-6, the V gene TRBV12-3 or TRBV12-4; D unclear. V was shortened by 2 bases and J by 9 bases, with 5 bases between the two germline ends. This CDR3 region has 12 residues.

The V gene is TRBV5-6, the J gene TRBJ2-5, with D perhaps being TRBD1 or TRBD2 (5 bases each). Trimming removed 4 bases from V and 5 bases from J, with 12 bases in between. The CDR3 is made up of 13 amino acids. The germline V gene has CDR1 SGHDT and CDR2 YYEEEE. The CDR3 DNA reads as TGTGCCAGCAGCCCCGGGACCGTGGAGACCCAGTACTTC. This gives the protein CASSPGTVETQYF.

This rearrangement joins TRBV6-5 to TRBJ2-7; D remains unclear. The length of the CDR3 is 13 residues. The ends were cut back, 2 bases at V and 6 bases at J, with 11 bases in the middle. Looked up from germline, CDR1 is MNHEY and CDR2 is SVGAGI. The CDR3 reads CASSYIPGGEQYF. The DNA of the CDR3 is TGTGCCAGCAGTTACATACCGGGTGGCGAGCAGTACTTC.

The chain is built from TRBV5-1 and TRBJ2-3; maybe TRBD2 (5 bases). The germline V gene has CDR1 SGHRS and CDR2 YFSETQ. The CDR3 spans 14 residues. V lost 5 bases, J lost 2 bases, and 12 bases lay in between. CDR3 nucleotide sequence: TGCGCCAGCAGTACGGGGTGGGCCACAGATACGCAGTATTTT. This translates into CASSTGWATDTQYF.

The chain employs TRBV6-5 and TRBJ1-6, with a tentative D call TRBD1 (5 bases). This CDR3 contains 13 residues. The V gene lost 7 bases and the J gene lost 6 bases, with 10 bases spanning the gap. Germline V CDR1 and CDR2: MNHEY, SVGAGI. The CDR3 loop reads CASIDSLNSPLHF. CDR3 nucleotides: TGTGCCAGCATCGACAGCCTTAATTCACCCCTCCACTTT.

The CDR3 region is CASRTGEGAHATQYF. Written as DNA, the CDR3 is TGTGCCAGCAGGACTGGGGAAGGTGCCCACGCTACGCAGTATTTT. The chain combines TRBV28 with TRBJ2-3; D is undetermined. The V gene's germline CDR1 is MDHEN and CDR2 SYDVKM. Trimming shortened V by 6 bases and J by 8 bases, and 21 bases separated the two germline ends. There are 15 residues in the CDR3.

Concerning this clone: Other DNA sequences from this sample encode an identical CDR3 as well. This chain uses TRBV19 with TRBJ2-5; 8 bases fit TRBD1. J lost 3 bases, V lost 4 bases, and 4 bases had no gene match. Germline CDR1 LNHDA, CDR2 SQIVND (reference sequence). This CDR3 spans 14 amino acids. This CDR3 is CASSTKQGEETQYF. In DNA, the CDR3 is TGTGCCAGTAGTACCAAACAGGGGGAAGAGACCCAGTACTTC. The variable domain in full, with the rest retrieved from reference TRBV19 and TRBJ2-5, is DGGITQSPKYLFRKEGQNVTLSCEQNLNHDAMYWYRQDPGQGLRLIYYSQIVNDFQKGDIAEGYSVSREKKESFPLTVTSAQKNPTAFYLCASSTKQGEETQYFGPGTRLLVL.

J is TRBJ2-7 and V is TRBV21-1; the table's D gene call, TRBD2, was not cross checked with the DNA. TRBV21-1 is a pseudogene locus. The CDR3 covers 18 residues. The CDR3 here is CASSKARARFEFDYEQYF. The CDR3 nucleotides are TGTGCCAGCAGCAAAGCGCGGGCCAGGTTTGAATTTGACTACGAGCAGTACTTC.

This chain joins TRBV7-2 and TRBJ2-7, with D maybe TRBD1 (6 bases). V was shortened by 2 bases and J by 6 bases, with 11 bases between the two germline ends. The length of the CDR3 is 13 residues. Germline CDR1 and CDR2: SGHTA and FQGNSA. The chain's CDR3 is CASSLRQVSEQYF. The CDR3 DNA reads TGTGCCAGCAGCTTAAGACAGGTCTCCGAGCAGTACTTC.

J is TRBJ2-6 and V is TRBV5-1; D remains ambiguous. Per the germline V gene, CDR1 is SGHRS and CDR2 is YFSETQ. V was trimmed by 7 bases and J by 4 bases, leaving 9 bases between them. The CDR3 contains 13 residues. The CDR3 sequence: CASRRFGANVLTF. In DNA, the CDR3 is TGCGCCAGCCGAAGATTCGGGGCCAACGTCCTGACTTTC.

This rearrangement joins TRBV7-8 to TRBJ2-6, with D uncertain. V gave up 5 bases and J gave up 0 bases, with 11 bases separating them. Germline loops: CDR1 SGHVS, CDR2 FQNEAQ. The CDR3 runs 16 residues. CDR3 bases: TGTGCCAGCAGCCTAGAAGGAAACTCTGGGGCCAACGTCCTGACTTTC. Translated, it gives CASSLEGNSGANVLTF.

The chain combines TRBV9 with TRBJ1-1, with D possibly matching TRBD1 (5 bases). The CDR3 is 15 amino acids. V was pared by 0 bases and J by 0 bases, with 9 bases between. Germline V gene lookup returns CDR1 SGDLS and CDR2 YYNGEE. CDR3 DNA: TGTGCCAGCAGCGTAGCGGGGGTTATGAACACTGAAGCTTTCTTT. It specifies CASSVAGVMNTEAFF.

This chain links TRBV28 with TRBJ1-2; D possibly corresponds to TRBD1 (5 bases). The CDR3 consists of 13 residues. Trimming cost V 9 bases and J 6 bases, with 17 bases left between them. Germline V gene data show CDR1 as MDHEN and CDR2 as SYDVKM. CDR3 nucleotide sequence: TGTGCCAGGTCCTCCTCCCGGGGCGATGGCTACACCTTC. Residues: CARSSSRGDGYTF.

This sequence joins TRBV3-1 (or the pseudogene TRBV3-2) and TRBJ2-4; the D gene is possibly TRBD2 (6 bases). V gave up 3 bases and J gave up 8 bases, with 8 bases separating them. This CDR3 comprises 12 residues. The germline gives CDR1 LGHDT, CDR2 YNNKEL (reference sequence). The CDR3 DNA is TGTGCCAGCAGCCAGGAGGGTTACATTCAGTACTTC. This gives the protein CASSQEGYIQYF.